Following are 6 T cell receptor beta chains from one sample sequenced in a study of blood T cell repertoires in COVID-19. This table comes from immunoSEQ multiplex PCR, and its TCRdb copy is limited to in-frame clones, with some not included. This sample has approximately 330,000 clones, with roughly 89% found just once. The sequenced material came from peripheral blood. The receptor set was obtained from a man between 25 and 39 years old with COVID-19, enrolled during active disease.

This clone was seen a single time. As DNA, the CDR3 is TGTGCCAGCAGCACAGGGTTGCAGCCCCAGCATTTT. Translation: CASSTGLQPQHF. This chain links TRBV12-3 or TRBV12-4 with TRBJ1-5; a weak D match, TRBD1 (6 bases). Trimming pared 6 bases from V and 7 bases from J, leaving 10 bases between. The CDR3 loop spans 12 amino acids.

This clone has only one observation. The chain has TRBV7-3 and TRBJ2-3; TRBD1 aligns across 7 bases. The germline V gene encodes CDR1 SGHTA and CDR2 FQGTGA. The ends lost 2 bases at V and 3 bases at J; junction bases unmatched: 2. The CDR3 covers 14 residues. Written as DNA, the CDR3 is TGTGCCAGCAGCTTACAGGGGGATACAGATACGCAGTATTTT. It specifies CASSLQGDTDTQYF. The whole variable domain, remainder taken from reference TRBV7-3 and TRBJ2-3, is GAGVSQTPSNKVTEKGKYVELRCDPISGHTALYWYRQSLGQGPEFLIYFQGTGAADDSGLPNDRFFAVRPEGSVSTLKIQRTERGDSAVYLCASSLQGDTDTQYFGPGTRLTVL.

V gene TRBV30 combines with J gene TRBJ1-2; the D gene is possibly TRBD1 (5 bases). V dropped 1 base and J dropped 2 bases, with 17 bases sitting between them. The CDR3 has 16 residues. CDR1 is GTSNPN and CDR2 is SVGIG in the germline V gene (reference sequence). The CDR3 region is CAWSANDRPGNYGYTF. CDR3 DNA sequence: TGTGCCTGGAGTGCTAACGACAGACCGGGCAACTATGGCTACACCTTC.

Only a few counts were recorded for this clone. The rearrangement joins TRBV18 to TRBJ2-4; D gene uncertain. The CDR3 loop spans 13 amino acids. Trimming shortened V by 1 base and J by 5 bases, and 6 bases separated the two germline ends. Germline V lookup: CDR1 KGHSH, CDR2 LQKENI. CDR3: CASSPLTENIQYF. CDR3 in DNA: TGTGCCAGCTCACCACTTACAGAAAACATTCAGTACTTC.

V usage is TRBV2 and J usage is TRBJ1-2; 8 nucleotides agree with TRBD1. With V trimmed by 6 bases and J by 4 bases, 7 bases remained unmatched. Germline V gene data show CDR1 as SNHLY and CDR2 as FYNNEI. This CDR3 region has 14 residues. The CDR3 region is CASSGTGHTYGYTF. The CDR3, as DNA: TGTGCCAGCAGCGGGACAGGCCATACCTATGGCTACACCTTC. Looking up the rest from reference TRBV2 and TRBJ1-2 gives the full variable domain: EPEVTQTPSHQVTQMGQEVILRCVPISNHLYFYWYRQILGQKVEFLVSFYNNEISEKSEIFDDQFSVERPDGSNFTLKIRSTKLEDSAMYFCASSGTGHTYGYTFGSGTRLTVV.

The chain combines TRBV19 with TRBJ1-5; D unresolved. This CDR3 contains 16 residues. CDR1 and CDR2 from the germline V gene are LNHDA and SQIVND (reference sequence). The V end lost 0 bases, the J end lost 5 bases, and 14 bases lay between the germline ends. CDR3 protein: CASSIEGTLGYQPQHF. In nucleotides, the CDR3 is TGTGCCAGTAGTATAGAAGGAACCCTAGGCTATCAGCCCCAGCATTTT.